This passage covers 20 T cell receptor beta chains from one sample sequenced in a study of CD8 T cells in Susac syndrome. The authors reverse transcribed roughly 0.5 to 1 ug RNA with random hexamers. TCRdb reanalysed the immunoSEQ multiplex PCR reads using MiXCR and keeps one entry per CDR3 protein. The sample lists around 130,000 distinct CDR3 sequences, more than 75% seen once, with about 0.25% in the top ten. Sequences were obtained from CD8+ T cells from PBMCs. These receptor sequences come from a human donor with multiple sclerosis.

This clonotype came up once. The gene calls are TRBV30 and TRBJ1-1; D unclear. Per germline, CDR1 GTSNPN and CDR2 SVGIG (reference sequence). This CDR3 contains 14 residues. The germline V and J ends were trimmed by 0 bases and 1 base, with 9 bases remaining between them. The CDR3 loop is CAWSVLQGNTEAFF. The CDR3 DNA follows: TGTGCCTGGAGTGTACTGCAAGGGAACACTGAAGCTTTCTTT.

The chain couples TRBV9 to TRBJ1-2; possibly TRBD1 for D (5 bases). The CDR3 has 16 amino acids. V was shortened by 3 bases and J by 3 bases, with 18 bases between the two germline ends. Per germline, CDR1 SGDLS and CDR2 YYNGEE. This CDR3 is CASSGGDVTWDYGYTF. The DNA for the CDR3 is TGTGCCAGCAGCGGAGGGGACGTGACTTGGGACTATGGCTACACCTTC.

The rearrangement uses TRBV24-1 and TRBJ1-2; 9 nucleotides agree with TRBD1. Germline trimming cut 5 bases from V and 6 bases from J; bases unmatched to any gene: 15. CDR1 is KGHDR and CDR2 is SFDVKD in the germline V gene. The length of the CDR3 is 17 residues. CDR3 in DNA: TGTGCCACCAGTGCGGGTGCCGGGGACAGGGAATGGGATGGCTACACCTTC. It specifies CATSAGAGDREWDGYTF.

CDR3: CASSYGPLYEQYF. The DNA of the CDR3 is TGTGCCAGCAGTTACGGACCACTCTACGAGCAGTACTTC. The chain combines TRBV27 with TRBJ2-7; D remains ambiguous. The ends were cut back, 4 bases at V and 3 bases at J, with 10 bases in the middle. Germline V gives CDR1 MNHEY, CDR2 SMNVEV (reference sequence). The CDR3 totals 13 residues.

The genes are TRBV29-1 and TRBJ2-7, with 8 bases that match TRBD1. From germline, CDR1 is SQVTM and CDR2 ANQGSEA. V lost 5 bases and J lost 2; bases outside the gene matches: 5. The CDR3 consists of 13 residues. CDR3 loop: CSVLQGGTYEQYF. The DNA of the CDR3 is TGCAGCGTTCTACAGGGGGGCACCTACGAGCAGTACTTC.

The genes are TRBV18 and TRBJ2-1; TRBD2 aligns across 9 bases. V lost 2 bases and J lost 6; bases outside the gene matches: 17. Germline CDR1 KGHSH, CDR2 LQKENI. The CDR3 extends over 19 amino acids. The CDR3 DNA reads as TGTGCCAGCTCACCAACCTCCTTCTCGGCGGGAGGGCCCTCCAATGAGCAGTTCTTC. Translating gives CASSPTSFSAGGPSNEQFF.

V is TRBV5-4 and J is TRBJ1-2; 7 nucleotides line up with TRBD1. V shed 4 bases, J shed 1 base, and the junction held 4 bases outside the gene matches. CDR3 length equals 14 residues. Looked up from germline, CDR1 is SGHNT and CDR2 is YYREEE (reference sequence). The DNA of the CDR3 is TGTGCCAGCAGCCCCGGGACAGATAACTATGGCTACACCTTC. This codes for CASSPGTDNYGYTF.

The rearrangement uses TRBV5-4 and TRBJ2-7, with 9 bases identical to TRBD2. V lost 4 bases to trimming and J lost 5 bases; unmatched junction nucleotides: 13. There are 16 residues in the CDR3. In germline, CDR1 is SGHNT, CDR2 YYREEE (reference sequence). The CDR3 sequence: CASSEAVGGRVDEQYF. The CDR3, as DNA: TGTGCCAGCAGCGAGGCGGTCGGCGGGAGGGTAGACGAGCAGTACTTC. Looking up the rest from reference TRBV5-4 and TRBJ2-7 gives the full variable domain: ETGVTQSPTHLIKTRGQQVTLRCSSQSGHNTVSWYQQALGQGPQFIFQYYREEENGRGNFPPRFSGLQFPNYSSELNVNALELDDSALYLCASSEAVGGRVDEQYFGPGTRLTVT.

This clonotype was counted only a few times. CDR3 DNA: TGTGCCAGCAGCTTAGAACTAGGGGCTGACACAGATACGCAGTATTTT. Encoded protein: CASSLELGADTDTQYF. This chain joins TRBV7-8 and TRBJ2-3, with D perhaps assigned TRBD1 or TRBD2 (5 bases each). Germline V gene lookup returns CDR1 SGHVS and CDR2 FQNEAQ. The CDR3 extends over 16 amino acids. V was shortened by 1 base and J by 2 bases, with 13 bases between the two germline ends.

The rearrangement joins TRBV4-2 to TRBJ2-1; a possible D gene is TRBD2 (5 bases). The length of the CDR3 is 14 residues. Trimming stripped 2 bases from V and 5 bases from J, with 10 bases between. Per germline, CDR1 LGHNA and CDR2 YNFKEQ. The CDR3 is CASSQRTGNNEQFF. The CDR3 DNA reads TGTGCCAGCAGCCAACGGACTGGCAACAATGAGCAGTTCTTC.

In nucleotides, the CDR3 is TGTGCCAGCAGGTTCGAGTTCTCCTACGAGCAGTACTTC. Translated, it gives CASRFEFSYEQYF. V usage is TRBV6-5 and J usage is TRBJ2-7; D gene unclear. Germline values: CDR1 MNHEY, CDR2 SVGAGI. CDR3 length equals 13 residues. Between the trimmed V and J ends, which lost 6 bases and 0 bases, there was a span of 9 bases.

The V and J genes are TRBV12-3 or TRBV12-4 and TRBJ2-1, with D possibly being TRBD1 or TRBD2 (6 bases each). There are 13 residues in the CDR3. V was clipped by 8 bases and J by 8 bases, with 16 bases between them. CDR3 in amino acids: CASVRGPVDEQFF. Written as DNA, the CDR3 is TGTGCCAGCGTTCGGGGGCCTGTCGATGAGCAGTTCTTC.

The CDR3 loop is CASSYPEGVNTGELFF. CDR3 coding DNA: TGTGCCAGCAGCTACCCAGAGGGAGTGAACACCGGGGAGCTGTTTTTT. This sequence joins TRBV5-5 and TRBJ2-2, with D possibly being TRBD2 (5 bases). With 3 bases removed from V and 1 base from J, the gap between germline ends came to 13 bases. CDR3 size: 16 residues. Per the germline V gene, CDR1 is SGHKS and CDR2 is YYEKEE (reference sequence).

The V gene is TRBV7-9, the J gene TRBJ1-1; 7 nucleotides align to TRBD1. This CDR3 contains 13 residues. After removal of 5 bases from V and 4 bases from J, the junction contained 4 bases not matched to a gene. The germline CDR1 and CDR2 sequences are SEHNR and FQNEAQ (reference sequence). CDR3 in DNA: TGTGCCAGCAGCCCGACAGGGTCCACTGAAGCTTTCTTT. Translating gives CASSPTGSTEAFF. Combining the CDR3 with reference TRBV7-9 and TRBJ1-1 gives the whole variable domain DTGVSQNPRHKITKRGQNVTFRCDPISEHNRLYWYRQTLGQGPEFLTYFQNEAQLEKSRLLSDRFSAERPKGSFSTLEIQRTEQGDSAMYLCASSPTGSTEAFFGQGTRLTVV.

The genes are TRBV7-2 and TRBJ2-4; no firm D call. Germline V gives CDR1 SGHTA, CDR2 FQGNSA. Trimming removed 0 bases from V and 6 bases from J, with 6 bases in between. The CDR3 is made up of 13 amino acids. CDR3 amino acids: CASSLASGNIQYF. DNA of the CDR3: TGTGCCAGCAGCTTAGCTTCCGGAAACATTCAGTACTTC.

This clonotype has a single count. The J gene is TRBJ1-1, the V gene TRBV19; 7 bases line up with TRBD1. This CDR3 region has 13 residues. The ends lost 8 bases at V and 1 base at J; junction bases unmatched: 4. CDR1 and CDR2 from the germline V gene are LNHDA and SQIVND (reference sequence). In DNA form, the CDR3 reads TGTGCCAGTCTAGACAGGGAGAACACTGAAGCTTTCTTT. It translates to CASLDRENTEAFF.

The chain recombines TRBV10-3 with TRBJ2-5, with TRBD2 matching over 8 bases. Germline V gene sequence: CDR1 ENHRY, CDR2 SYGVKD. Trimming took 4 bases from V and 0 from J; bases not matched to a gene: 7. CDR3 size: 16 residues. The CDR3 region has the DNA TGTGCCATCAGTGCCACCAGCGGGAGCAACCAAGAGACCCAGTACTTC. This gives the protein CAISATSGSNQETQYF.

The chain has TRBV20-1 and TRBJ1-1; D unclear. Germline values: CDR1 DFQATT, CDR2 SNEGSKA (reference sequence). Trimming shortened V by 6 bases and J by 1 base, and 9 bases separated the two germline ends. CDR3 length: 12 amino acids. CDR3: CSALTANTEAFF. The CDR3 DNA reads TGCAGTGCCCTAACAGCGAACACTGAAGCTTTCTTT.

This clonotype occurred once. J is TRBJ2-4 and V is TRBV9; 7 bases agree with TRBD2. CDR1 SGDLS and CDR2 YYNGEE come from the germline V gene. V lost 0 bases and J lost 7; bases outside the gene matches: 7. The CDR3 covers 15 residues. The CDR3: CASSVVEGGPNIQYF. The CDR3 nucleotides are TGTGCCAGCAGCGTAGTTGAGGGAGGGCCCAACATTCAGTACTTC.

The rearrangement uses TRBV13 and TRBJ2-7, with D maybe TRBD2 (6 bases). This CDR3 contains 14 residues. Germline loops: CDR1 PRHDT, CDR2 FYEKMQ (reference sequence). Trimming removed 2 bases from V and 7 bases from J, with 15 bases in between. CDR3 coding DNA: TGTGCCAGCAGCTTACGGGGAGGCGGGGAAGAGCAGTACTTC. It is translated as CASSLRGGGEEQYF.